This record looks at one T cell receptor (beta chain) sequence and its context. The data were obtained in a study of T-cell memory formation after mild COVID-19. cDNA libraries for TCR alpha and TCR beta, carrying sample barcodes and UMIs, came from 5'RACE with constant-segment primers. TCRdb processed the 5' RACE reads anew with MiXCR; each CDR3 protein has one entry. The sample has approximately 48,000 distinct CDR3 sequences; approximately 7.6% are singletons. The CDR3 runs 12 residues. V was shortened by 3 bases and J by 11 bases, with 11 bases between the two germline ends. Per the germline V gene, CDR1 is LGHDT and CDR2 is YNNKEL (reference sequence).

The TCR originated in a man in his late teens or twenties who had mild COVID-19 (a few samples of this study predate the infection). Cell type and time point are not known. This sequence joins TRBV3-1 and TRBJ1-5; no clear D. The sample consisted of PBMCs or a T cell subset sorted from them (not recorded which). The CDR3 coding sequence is TGTGCCAGCAGCCAGAACAGCCTGGCCCAGCATTTT. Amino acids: CASSQNSLAQHF.